This TCR beta chain was profiled in a study of T cells after posttransplantation cyclophosphamide (dated by TCRdb to the mid-2010s). General notes on the study: The study tracked T cell repertoire reconstitution by TRB sequencing after myeloablative bone marrow transplantation using posttransplantation cyclophosphamide as GVHD prophylaxis. TRB sequencing was also done on up to 3 additional blood samples from 2 to 5.2 years after transplant in 3 patients, and on pretransplant blood from 4 patients. Blood from every one of the approximately 37 PTCy patients who had 1-year posttransplant specimens underwent TRB sequencing. Antigen receptor sequencing was done on samples from 35 to 45 PTCy-treated patients and from approximately 17 related bone marrow donors of those patients. Because TRA and TRB clonality were tightly correlated in 9 samples, subsequent TCR analyses were focused on TRB only. Public TRB sequences were compared against a database of over 3,500 sequences linked to responses to pathogens, tumor antigens, self-antigens and alloantigens.

Points the paper makes about the study in general: Across roughly 45 patients, recipient CMV seropositivity and CMV reactivation were highly associated with TRB clonality; PTCy diversity was similar to CNI/methotrexate controls. Donor-recipient similarity was low at 1-2 months but rose over the first year, and later blood repertoires were often dominated by donor CD8+ memory clones. The TRB repertoires of T cells infiltrating skin or the GI tract showed only limited overlap with the TRB repertoires found in blood.

CDR1 SEHNR and CDR2 FQNEAQ are derived from the germline V gene (reference sequence). The CDR3 runs 15 residues from the cysteine to the phenylalanine. Here the CDR3 DNA is all that survives: 45 bases in frame from base 1. The germline V end is reduced by 5 bases and the J end by 8 bases; junction bases left unmatched: 9. Genomic DNA was used for TRB sequencing, which was performed with the immunoSEQ assay at survey resolution or with the hsTCRB kit. The paper's processing steps were these. Initial read processing used immunoSEQ software, and repertoire analyses used the LymphoSeq R package. For each TRB dataset, clonality was calculated as 1 minus normalized Shannon entropy, and the Gini coefficient was computed as well. To infer phenotypes in unsorted samples, TRB sequences from sorted subsets of the recipient or donor were mapped onto the unsorted samples of the same recipient. The clones in this table, taken by TCRdb from immuneACCESS, are in-frame only. Not every clone is retained; where verified, under half of the shortfall comes from an unresolved V gene, and the cause of the rest is unknown. V and J calls plus clone size are reproduced from that table; the DNA served to infer D and trimming. Here the sample has 8,000 to 10,000 clones; over 95% occur a single time. The top ten hold roughly 0.27% of the sample.

This clone was recorded once. Its antigen has not been determined. There are no base qualities to consult, and no much larger clone falls within one base. On the day of marrow donation, related bone marrow donors gave peripheral blood samples. Viable CD3+CD4+ or CD3+CD8+ cells that were CCR7+CD45RA+CD45RO-CD95-CD27+CD28+ were defined as naive T cells. Mononuclear cells from peripheral blood and bone marrow were separated by Ficoll-Hypaque density centrifugation and then cryopreserved. Sorting of CD4+ and CD8+ T cells, including naive and memory subsets, was performed by FACS on a FACSAria II. The rearranged segments are TRBV7-9 and TRBJ2-1; 10 central nucleotides agree with TRBD2. This TCR was recovered from a man in his forties or fifties in good health, CMV-negative, and a related stem cell transplant donor. Sequences were obtained from naive CD8+ T cells sorted from PBMCs. In nucleotides, the sequence is TGTGCCAGCAGCCCCAGCGGGAGGGCCGCCGATGAGCAGTTCTTC. Its protein is CASSPSGRAADEQFF.